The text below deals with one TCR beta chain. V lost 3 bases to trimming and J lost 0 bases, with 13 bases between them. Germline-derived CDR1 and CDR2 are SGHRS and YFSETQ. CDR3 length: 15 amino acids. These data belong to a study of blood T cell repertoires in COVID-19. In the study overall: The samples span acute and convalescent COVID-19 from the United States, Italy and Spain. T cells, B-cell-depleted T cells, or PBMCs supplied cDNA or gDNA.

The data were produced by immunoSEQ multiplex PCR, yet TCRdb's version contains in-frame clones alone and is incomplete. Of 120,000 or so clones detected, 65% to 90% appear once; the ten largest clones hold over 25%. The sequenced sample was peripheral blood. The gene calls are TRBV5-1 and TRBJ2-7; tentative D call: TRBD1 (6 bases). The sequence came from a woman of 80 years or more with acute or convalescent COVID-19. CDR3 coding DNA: TGCGCCAGCAGCTCCAGACAGGCCTTCTCCTACGAGCAGTACTTC. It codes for CASSSRQAFSYEQYF.